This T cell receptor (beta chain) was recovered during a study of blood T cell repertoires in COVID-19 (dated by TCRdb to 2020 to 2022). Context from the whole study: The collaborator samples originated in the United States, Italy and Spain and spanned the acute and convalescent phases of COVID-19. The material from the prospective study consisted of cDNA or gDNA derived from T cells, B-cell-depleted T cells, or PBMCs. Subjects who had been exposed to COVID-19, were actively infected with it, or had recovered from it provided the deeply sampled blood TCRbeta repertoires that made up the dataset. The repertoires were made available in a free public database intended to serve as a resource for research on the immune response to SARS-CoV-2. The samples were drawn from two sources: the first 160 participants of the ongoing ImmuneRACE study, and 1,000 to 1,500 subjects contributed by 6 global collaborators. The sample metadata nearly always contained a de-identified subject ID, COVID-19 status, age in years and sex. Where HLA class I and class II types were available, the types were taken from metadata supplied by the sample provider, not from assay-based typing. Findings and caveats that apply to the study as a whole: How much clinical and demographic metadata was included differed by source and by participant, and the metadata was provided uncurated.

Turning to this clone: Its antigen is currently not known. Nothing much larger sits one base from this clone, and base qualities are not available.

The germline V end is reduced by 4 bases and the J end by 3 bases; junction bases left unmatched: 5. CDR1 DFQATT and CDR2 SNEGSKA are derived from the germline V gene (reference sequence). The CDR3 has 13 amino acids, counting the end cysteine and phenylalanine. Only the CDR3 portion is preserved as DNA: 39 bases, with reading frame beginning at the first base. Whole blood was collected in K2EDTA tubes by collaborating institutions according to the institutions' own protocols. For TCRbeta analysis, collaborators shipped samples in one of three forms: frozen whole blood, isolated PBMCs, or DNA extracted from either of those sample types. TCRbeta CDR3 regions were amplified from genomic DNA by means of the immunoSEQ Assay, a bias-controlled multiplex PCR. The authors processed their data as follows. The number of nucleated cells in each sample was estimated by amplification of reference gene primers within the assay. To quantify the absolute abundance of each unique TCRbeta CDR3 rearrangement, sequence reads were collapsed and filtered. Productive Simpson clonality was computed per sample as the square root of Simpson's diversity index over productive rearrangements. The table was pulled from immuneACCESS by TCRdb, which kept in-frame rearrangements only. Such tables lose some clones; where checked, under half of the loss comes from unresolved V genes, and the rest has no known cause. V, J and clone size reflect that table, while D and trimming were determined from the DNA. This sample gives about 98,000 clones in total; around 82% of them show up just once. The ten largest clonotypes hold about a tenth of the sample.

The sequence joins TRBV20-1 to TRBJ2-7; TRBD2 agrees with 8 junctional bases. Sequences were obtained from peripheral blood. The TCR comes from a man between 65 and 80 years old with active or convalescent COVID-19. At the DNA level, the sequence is TGCAGTGCTATTGAGGCGGGGGGCTACGAGCAGTACTTC. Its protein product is CSAIEAGGYEQYF.